The clone carrying this T cell receptor beta chain was seen a few times. Its target is unknown. Construction of the TCRbeta library involved unique molecular identifiers. TCRdb itself ran the PCR reads through MiXCR, one entry per CDR3 protein. The repertoire consists of 250,000 to 350,000 distinct CDR3 sequences, with around 25% occurring once and the leading ten covering approximately 10%. This sample was included in a study of T-cell reconstitution after alpha-beta-depleted transplantation in children. Study conclusions and caveats: One year after transplant, T-cell counts and diversity came mostly from newly produced T cells. Some patients showed high day-60 TCRbeta diversity, which derived from surviving recipient T cells and thymic progenitors. Expanded clones from the graft, numbering several hundred, reportedly supplied alpha-beta T cells about two months after transplant.

V lost 10 bases and J lost 0, with 12 bases in between. Per germline, CDR1 KGHDR and CDR2 SFDVKD. CDR3 length: 13 amino acids. This TCR was sampled from a male patient between 10 and 17 years old who had a stem cell transplant for acute lymphoblastic leukemia, so the T cells may come from the graft donor. The V call is TRBV24-1, the J call TRBJ2-7; D is unclear. The material sequenced was PBMCs, mostly from graft donor cells, taken 180 days after TCRalphabeta/CD19-depleted stem cell transplant. CDR3 nucleotides: TGTGCCACTCAAGGGCATGACTCCTACGAGCAGTACTTC. This translates into CATQGHDSYEQYF.